The 26 T cell receptor beta chains below come from one sample, sequenced in a study of T cells in localized non-small cell lung cancer. Here immunoSEQ multiplex PCR was the method, and the copy in TCRdb shows in-frame clones only, minus some. This table holds about 72,000 clones, 84% found once. Source: peripheral blood, taken before any cancer treatment. The receptor set was obtained from a female donor over 55 with stage I lung adenocarcinoma.

This chain links TRBV5-1 with TRBJ2-2; D perhaps matches TRBD2 (5 bases). The CDR3 totals 14 residues. V was cut by 2 bases and J by 4 bases, with 9 bases left in between. CDR1 SGHRS and CDR2 YFSETQ come from the germline V gene. The CDR3 bases are TGCGCCAGCAGCTTACTGGACTCCACCGGGGAGCTGTTTTTT. Its protein product is CASSLLDSTGELFF.

This clone was seen only a few times. The rearrangement links TRBV5-1 to TRBJ2-7; TRBD2 matches 9 bases. Germline V gives CDR1 SGHRS, CDR2 YFSETQ. The V gene end was trimmed by 0 bases and the J gene end by 6 bases; junction bases not matched to a gene: 7. The CDR3 has 15 amino acids. The CDR3 DNA reads as TGCGCCAGCAGCTTGGGCGTACTAGCGGGCGCCGAGCAGTACTTC. It encodes CASSLGVLAGAEQYF.

The rearrangement joins TRBV1 to TRBJ2-7; the table's D call, TRBD2, has no DNA check behind it. TRBV1 is assigned pseudogene status. The CDR3 totals 15 residues. As DNA, the CDR3 is TGCACCAGCAGCCACTCGGGACTAGCAAACTACGAGCAGTACTTC. Translated: CTSSHSGLANYEQYF.

The chain employs TRBV18 and TRBJ2-7; TRBD2 might be the D (5 bases). The CDR3 is 12 amino acids. V was clipped by 4 bases and J by 4 bases, with 8 bases between them. Per the germline V gene, CDR1 is KGHSH and CDR2 is LQKENI. The CDR3 coding sequence is TGTGCCAGCTCACAGGGAGCATACGAGCAGTACTTC. Protein sequence: CASSQGAYEQYF.

The J gene is TRBJ1-5, the V gene TRBV19; D remains ambiguous. Germline lookup yields CDR1 LNHDA and CDR2 SQIVND (reference sequence). This CDR3 region has 15 residues. V gave up 7 bases and J gave up 3 bases, with 16 bases separating them. CDR3 protein: CASIQQWNNNQPQHF. As DNA, the CDR3 is TGTGCCAGTATCCAGCAATGGAACAACAATCAGCCCCAGCATTTT. The full variable domain, completed using reference TRBV19 and TRBJ1-5, is DGGITQSPKYLFRKEGQNVTLSCEQNLNHDAMYWYRQDPGQGLRLIYYSQIVNDFQKGDIAEGYSVSREKKESFPLTVTSAQKNPTAFYLCASIQQWNNNQPQHFGDGTRLSIL.

This chain connects TRBV6-6 to TRBJ2-7, with unresolved D. Trimming removed 7 bases at V and 2 bases at J, with 12 bases between. In germline, CDR1 is MNHNY, CDR2 SVGAGI (reference sequence). This CDR3 is 13 amino acids long. The CDR3: CASIGDTTYEQYF. The DNA of the CDR3 is TGTGCCAGCATAGGAGACACCACCTACGAGCAGTACTTC.

This chain links TRBV5-8 with TRBJ1-3, with 7 nucleotides matching TRBD1. The V segment lost 2 bases and the J segment 11 bases; nucleotides outside the gene matches: 10. The germline V gene encodes CDR1 SGHTS and CDR2 YDEGEE. The CDR3 runs to 14 residues. The CDR3 region has the DNA TGTGCCAGCAGCTTCGCTCAGGGGGTCAACGCCATATATTTT. As protein: CASSFAQGVNAIYF. Full variable domain (outside the CDR3, taken from reference TRBV5-8 and TRBJ1-3): EAGVTQSPTHLIKTRGQQATLRCSPISGHTSVYWYQQALGLGLQFLLWYDEGEERNRGNFPPRFSGRQFPNYSSELNVNALELEDSALYLCASSFAQGVNAIYFGEGSWLTVV.

This chain connects TRBV7-3 to TRBJ2-2, with 7 bases that match TRBD1. This CDR3 region has 15 residues. Per germline, CDR1 SGHTA and CDR2 FQGTGA. V lost 4 bases, J lost 3 bases, and 5 bases stayed unmatched. CDR3 DNA sequence: TGTGCCAGCAGCTCGACAGGGCTCGACACCGGGGAGCTGTTTTTT. This gives the protein CASSSTGLDTGELFF.

The chain joins TRBV29-1 to TRBJ2-1; 8 bases are a match to TRBD1. There are 12 residues in the CDR3. Germline assignment: CDR1 SQVTM and CDR2 ANQGSEA. CDR3 coding DNA: TGCAGTGCCGGGACAGGTTACAATGAGCAGTTCTTC. It encodes CSAGTGYNEQFF.

This clone turned up a few times. The chain carries TRBV9 and TRBJ2-3; D remains unclear. The CDR3 length is 16 residues. Trimming removed 3 bases from V and 1 base from J, with 15 bases in between. CDR1 is SGDLS and CDR2 is YYNGEE in the germline V gene. CDR3 loop: CASSGGVSDGTDTQYF. The CDR3 DNA follows: TGTGCCAGCAGCGGTGGCGTGTCAGATGGCACAGATACGCAGTATTTT.

The genes are TRBV6-4 and TRBJ1-1; D remains unclear. This CDR3 has 13 amino acids. The V and J ends lost 0 bases and 5 bases respectively, with 7 bases between them. CDR1 is MRHNA and CDR2 is SNTAGT in the germline V gene. The CDR3 is CASSDSSRTEAFF. The DNA of the CDR3 is TGTGCCAGCAGTGACTCGAGTCGAACTGAAGCTTTCTTT.

The chain has TRBV23-1 and TRBJ1-5, with a possible D match to TRBD1 (5 bases). TRBV23-1 is an open reading frame whose function is uncertain. V was shortened by 3 bases and J by 1 base, with 25 bases between the two germline ends. CDR3 size: 20 residues. CDR3 sequence reads: CASSQVGGHSWPGSNQPQHF. As DNA, the CDR3 is TGCGCCAGCAGTCAGGTAGGAGGACACAGTTGGCCTGGGAGCAATCAGCCCCAGCATTTT.

The CDR3 sequence: CASSPPREKQPQHF. As DNA, the CDR3 is TGTGCCAGCAGCCCCCCTAGGGAGAAACAGCCCCAGCATTTT. This rearrangement joins TRBV14 to TRBJ1-5; no reliable D call. Per germline, CDR1 SGHDN and CDR2 FVKESK. This CDR3 contains 14 residues. V lost 4 bases to trimming and J lost 7 bases, with 14 bases between them.

The CDR3 DNA is TGTGCCAGCAGCTTAGATAGCCGGGGAGACGAGCAGTACTTC. This translates into CASSLDSRGDEQYF. The chain uses TRBV11-2 and TRBJ2-7, with D tentatively TRBD2 (5 bases). Germline loops: CDR1 SGHAT, CDR2 FQNNGV. CDR3 length: 14 amino acids. Between the trimmed V and J ends, which lost 0 bases and 5 bases, there was a span of 11 bases.

The chain is built from TRBV28 and TRBJ2-7, with D tentatively TRBD2 (6 bases). V lost 6 bases and J 4 bases, leaving 10 bases between the germline ends. Per the germline V gene, CDR1 is MDHEN and CDR2 is SYDVKM. CDR3 length: 12 amino acids. CDR3 sequence: CASSPLAYEQYF. The CDR3 nucleotides are TGTGCCAGCAGCCCACTAGCTTACGAGCAGTACTTC.

The chain's CDR3 is CASSEEAGQLYGYTF. The CDR3 DNA sequence: TGCGCCAGCAGTGAGGAGGCGGGACAACTCTATGGCTACACCTTC. The chain employs TRBV10-2 and TRBJ1-2; weak D call: TRBD1 (6 bases). V was clipped by 2 bases and J by 4 bases, with 14 bases between them. The CDR3 is 15 amino acids. Germline CDR1 is WSHSY and CDR2 is SAAADI.

The rearrangement uses TRBV30 and TRBJ2-1; a possible D gene is TRBD1 (7 bases). CDR1 GTSNPN and CDR2 SVGIG come from the germline V gene (reference sequence). The V end was cut by 4 bases, the J end by 12 bases, with 19 bases between. The CDR3 consists of 13 residues. The CDR3 region has the DNA TGTGCCTGGACTTATCAGGGGGGCCAAGGGCAGTTCTTC. It specifies CAWTYQGGQGQFF.

Of note for this clone: The germline gene is not matched at one end of the junction; a read error may be the cause. This chain joins TRBV6-6 and TRBJ2-1; possibly TRBD2 for D (5 bases). Germline V gene lookup returns CDR1 MNHNY and CDR2 SVGAGI (reference sequence). The CDR3 loop spans 14 amino acids. The CDR3 region is CASSDSGVSNEQFF. The CDR3 nucleotides are TGTGCCAGCAGTGACTCCGGGGTATCCAATGAGCAGTTCTTC.

This chain uses TRBV12-5 with TRBJ2-7; maybe TRBD1 (5 bases). This CDR3 is 15 amino acids long. V was pared by 0 bases and J by 4 bases, with 13 bases between. From germline, CDR1 is LGHNT and CDR2 FRNRAP. The DNA for the CDR3 is TGTGCTAGTGGTTTGGTAAGGGGATATCGTTACGAGCAGTACTTC. Protein: CASGLVRGYRYEQYF.

A few counts support this clone. This chain uses TRBV7-8 with TRBJ1-1, with a weak D call TRBD1 (5 bases). Trimming pared 4 bases from V and 0 bases from J, leaving 15 bases between. There are 16 residues in the CDR3. CDR1 is SGHVS and CDR2 is FQNEAQ in the germline V gene. CDR3 amino acids: CASSSNLGQLNTEAFF. CDR3 sequence (DNA): TGTGCCAGCAGCTCTAATCTCGGACAACTGAACACTGAAGCTTTCTTT.

The V and J genes are TRBV18 and TRBJ1-2; possible D gene TRBD1, 6 bases. CDR1 and CDR2 from the germline V gene are KGHSH and LQKENI. This CDR3 comprises 17 residues. V was cut by 3 bases and J by 6 bases, with 23 bases left in between. In nucleotides, the CDR3 is TGTGCCAGCTCACCCACCCTGACGTTGACAGGTGGGGATGGCTACACCTTC. Amino acids: CASSPTLTLTGGDGYTF.

This chain uses TRBV6-6 with TRBJ2-7; D is unclear. Trimming took 2 bases from V and 9 from J, leaving 17 bases between them. The CDR3 contains 14 residues. In germline, CDR1 is MNHNY, CDR2 SVGAGI (reference sequence). This chain's CDR3 is CASSYGDSSSGQYF. The CDR3 DNA reads TGTGCCAGCAGTTACGGTGACTCGTCATCTGGGCAGTACTTC.

This chain uses TRBV19 with TRBJ1-2, with 8 bases identical to TRBD1. Germline CDR1 LNHDA, CDR2 SQIVND (reference sequence). The CDR3 consists of 15 residues. Trimming removed 5 bases from V and 5 bases from J; junction bases left unmatched: 10. CDR3 bases: TGTGCCAGTAGTCCCTACACAGGGGGAGGTTATGGCTACACCTTC. It codes for CASSPYTGGGYGYTF.

This clone has more than one count but fewer than ten. The V call is TRBV10-2, the J call TRBJ1-2, with no clear D. The CDR3 is made up of 13 amino acids. V lost 6 bases and J 0 bases, leaving 8 bases between the germline ends. Germline V CDR1 and CDR2: WSHSY, SAAADI. This chain's CDR3 is CASRDVSNYGYTF. CDR3 bases: TGCGCCAGCAGGGACGTTTCTAACTATGGCTACACCTTC.

The chain has TRBV5-4 and TRBJ1-5; 7 bases fit TRBD1. The length of the CDR3 is 15 residues. CDR1 is SGHNT and CDR2 is YYREEE in the germline V gene (reference sequence). After removal of 3 bases from V and 2 bases from J, the junction contained 5 bases not matched to a gene. Here the CDR3 DNA reads TGTGCCAGCAGCTCGACAGGGTTAGGCAATCAGCCCCAGCATTTT. Translation: CASSSTGLGNQPQHF.

The chain couples TRBV30 to TRBJ2-7, with 9 nucleotides matching TRBD2. V lost 3 bases, J lost 2 bases, and 5 bases stayed unmatched. The length of the CDR3 is 14 residues. The V gene's germline CDR1 is GTSNPN and CDR2 SVGIG (reference sequence). Written as DNA, the CDR3 is TGTGCCTGGAGCGGAAGCGGGAGGACCTACGAGCAGTACTTC. Residues: CAWSGSGRTYEQYF.